These T cell receptor beta chains were read from a single sample in a study of shared clonotypes between healthy human individuals. Sequencing was performed with immunoSEQ multiplex PCR; in TCRdb, only in-frame clones are kept and a portion is missing. This sample has 2 million or so clones, with roughly 95% found just once. The sample comprised naive CD4+ T cells sorted from blood. Receptors originate from a man in his late teens or twenties in good health. The CDR3 runs from the conserved cysteine through the conserved F or W. Each record gives: D gene, clone size, J gene, V gene, CDR3 protein, CDR3 DNA. A D gene is named only where the DNA matches it firmly. The size field is filled for only some rows; it gives once, few, many or a size class.

D: NA
size: once
J: TRBJ1-3
V: TRBV7-2
CDR3: CASSSEASGNTIYF
DNA: TGTGCCAGCAGCTCAGAGGCCTCTGGAAACACCATATATTTT

D: NA
size: NA
J: TRBJ2-6
V: TRBV19
CDR3: CASSRTGQTSGANVLTF
DNA: TGTGCCAGTAGCCGAACGGGACAAACCTCTGGGGCCAACGTCCTGACTTTC

D: TRBD1
size: NA
J: TRBJ2-7
V: TRBV7-8
CDR3: CASSLVQGVGEQYF
DNA: TGTGCCAGCAGCTTAGTACAGGGGGTGGGCGAGCAGTACTTC

D: TRBD1
size: NA
J: TRBJ1-1
V: TRBV6-5
CDR3: CASSYSGQTEAFF
DNA: TGTGCCAGCAGTTACTCGGGACAGACTGAAGCTTTCTTT

D: NA
size: NA
J: TRBJ2-5
V: TRBV7-9
CDR3: CASHRAPRAQYF
DNA: TGTGCCAGCCATCGCGCCCCTCGGGCCCAGTACTTC

D: NA
size: NA
J: TRBJ1-4
V: TRBV5-4
CDR3: CASSPGGYYGTNEKLFF
DNA: TGTGCCAGCAGCCCTGGGGGGTACTACGGCACTAATGAAAAACTGTTTTTT

D: TRBD2
size: NA
J: TRBJ2-7
V: TRBV5-1
CDR3: CASQREGLATSGSYEQYF
DNA: TGCGCCAGCCAACGTGAAGGGCTTGCAACTAGCGGATCCTACGAGCAGTACTTC

D: TRBD2
size: NA
J: TRBJ2-5
V: TRBV6-1
CDR3: CASTEQGTSEETQYF
DNA: TGTGCCAGCACAGAACAAGGGACTAGCGAAGAGACCCAGTACTTC

D: NA
size: NA
J: TRBJ2-3
V: TRBV10-3
CDR3: CAISPGRSYTDTQYF
DNA: TGTGCCATCAGCCCTGGGCGGAGTTACACAGATACGCAGTATTTT

D: NA
size: NA
J: TRBJ2-1
V: TRBV30
CDR3: CAWSEAYEQFF
DNA: TGTGCCTGGAGTGAGGCGTATGAGCAGTTCTTC

D: TRBD1
size: NA
J: TRBJ2-2
V: TRBV6-5
CDR3: CASSRGHRGTGELFF
DNA: TGTGCCAGCAGTCGTGGGCACAGGGGGACCGGGGAGCTGTTTTTT

D: NA
size: NA
J: TRBJ1-3
V: TRBV28
CDR3: CASLAALVGNTIYF
DNA: TGTGCCAGCTTAGCTGCGTTGGTTGGAAACACCATATATTTT

D: NA
size: NA
J: TRBJ2-7
V: TRBV30
CDR3: CAWRDPGGPYYEQYF
DNA: TGTGCCTGGAGGGACCCAGGGGGGCCCTACTACGAGCAGTACTTC

D: NA
size: NA
J: TRBJ1-3
V: TRBV9
CDR3: CASSELQANTIYF
DNA: TGTGCCAGCAGCGAATTACAGGCGAACACCATATATTTT

D: NA
size: NA
J: TRBJ2-5
V: TRBV2
CDR3: CASSVFGETQYF
DNA: TGTGCCAGCAGTGTGTTCGGGGAGACCCAGTACTTC

D: NA
size: NA
J: TRBJ2-2
V: TRBV5-1
CDR3: CASSRDIGGELFF
DNA: TGCGCCAGCAGCAGGGACATCGGCGGGGAGCTGTTTTTT

D: NA
size: NA
J: TRBJ2-5
V: TRBV5-4
CDR3: CASSPARAEETQYF
DNA: TGTGCCAGCAGCCCAGCTCGGGCCGAAGAGACCCAGTACTTC

D: TRBD2
size: NA
J: TRBJ2-4
V: TRBV7-2
CDR3: CASSSQAGVGAKNIQYF
DNA: TGTGCCAGCAGCTCCCAAGCGGGAGTTGGTGCCAAAAACATTCAGTACTTC

D: TRBD2
size: NA
J: TRBJ2-1
V: TRBV9
CDR3: CASSESQRGYNEQFF
DNA: TGTGCCAGCAGCGAGAGCCAGCGGGGATACAATGAGCAGTTCTTC

D: NA
size: NA
J: TRBJ1-1
V: TRBV10-3
CDR3: CAISEQGGTEAFF
DNA: TGTGCCATCAGTGAACAGGGAGGCACTGAAGCTTTCTTT

D: NA
size: NA
J: TRBJ2-7
V: TRBV7-2
CDR3: CASSEGGHGYEQYF
DNA: TGTGCCAGCAGCGAAGGAGGGCATGGCTACGAGCAGTACTTC

D: NA
size: NA
J: TRBJ1-2
V: TRBV19
CDR3: CASSPGQNINYGYTF
DNA: TGTGCCAGTAGTCCCGGACAGAATATTAACTATGGCTACACCTTC

D: NA
size: NA
J: TRBJ1-3
V: TRBV2
CDR3: CASSVDGSGNTIYF
DNA: TGTGCCAGCAGTGTGGATGGCTCTGGAAACACCATATATTTT

D: NA
size: NA
J: TRBJ1-6
V: TRBV7-9
CDR3: CASSLGGPYNSPLHF
DNA: TGTGCCAGCAGCTTAGGGGGACCCTATAATTCACCCCTCCACTTT

D: NA
size: NA
J: TRBJ1-2
V: TRBV30
CDR3: CACPDSRSNYGYTF
DNA: TGTGCCTGTCCTGACAGTCGATCTAACTATGGCTACACCTTC

D: TRBD1
size: NA
J: TRBJ2-7
V: TRBV5-1
CDR3: CASTRDRVDEQYF
DNA: TGCGCCAGCACCCGGGACAGGGTGGACGAGCAGTACTTC

D: NA
size: NA
J: TRBJ1-4
V: TRBV5-4
CDR3: CASSFEGSNEKLFF
DNA: TGTGCCAGCAGCTTCGAGGGATCTAATGAAAAACTGTTTTTT

D: TRBD2
size: NA
J: TRBJ2-7
V: TRBV5-1
CDR3: CASKQLAGSVYEQYF
DNA: TGCGCCAGCAAACAACTAGCGGGTTCTGTCTACGAGCAGTACTTC

D: NA
size: NA
J: TRBJ2-1
V: TRBV9
CDR3: CASSVGDRVNEQFF
DNA: TGTGCCAGCAGCGTGGGCGACAGAGTCAATGAGCAGTTCTTC

D: NA
size: once
J: TRBJ2-1
V: TRBV9
CDR3: CASSRGSSYNEQFF
DNA: TGTGCCAGCAGCCGTGGAAGCTCCTACAATGAGCAGTTCTTC

D: NA
size: NA
J: TRBJ1-1
V: TRBV5-4
CDR3: CASSFAGVETEAFF
DNA: TGTGCCAGCAGCTTCGCAGGGGTGGAAACTGAAGCTTTCTTT